This T cell receptor (beta chain) was recovered during a study of HIV-infected patients and healthy controls (dated by TCRdb to the mid-2010s). Study-level background: After three months of therapy, CD4 counts in about 90% of the 16 patients increased to a modest but significant degree while remaining below normal ranges. The CD4:CD8 ratio rose slightly, whereas CD8 counts showed no consistent shift during early therapy. An undetectable viral load was attained by 11 of 16 patients by the second bleed and by all patients after a further year of therapy. Patients exhibited no overall T-cell lymphocytopenia, and total CDR3 counts per chain were not significantly different from those of controls. The study tested whether deep TCR repertoire sequencing of HIV patients' small blood samples could capture immune perturbation and reconstitution.

The study collected follow-up blood from HIV-infected patients roughly three months, about 14 weeks, after antiretroviral therapy began. Since whole blood was used without any cell fractionation, the repertoire reflected all peripheral T cells in unsorted form. A 2.5 ml sample of peripheral blood was drawn into Tempus tubes for RNA extraction. Patients were deemed ineligible for enrollment if they had febrile or AIDS-related illness, tumors, hepatitis B or C coinfection, immunomodulatory therapy, recent vaccination or treatment interruptions. Residual genomic DNA was removed with the TURBO-DNase kit and globin mRNA was depleted with GLOBINclear. Points the paper makes about the study in general: Using whole blood restricted sequencing depth and prevented separating the dynamics of distinct T-cell subpopulations. Oligoclonality may be reflected in the significantly higher mean Gini indices of HIV-infected repertoires compared with controls. The observed differences in diversity could not be explained by the slight differences in age and sex profiles between the study cohorts. MAIT cell alpha-chain CDR3s were present at high frequency in healthy controls but severely depleted in HIV+ repertoires. In size-matched repertoire data, the apparent post-therapy recovery of the Gini index in HIV-infected patients was not replicated. Comparisons were complicated by unequal numbers of distinct sequences between patients and controls, and rare events from HIV-infected data were overweighted by size-matching. The study did not determine donor HLA types. Compared with untreated HIV+ repertoires, healthy control repertoires had roughly threefold more distinct CDR3s and higher Shannon diversity. The therapy captured by the treated samples lasted only around three months, arguably too short a period to observe immune reconstitution given low adult thymic output. Both the Jaccard index and the count of highly shared sequences showed that healthy controls shared more CDR3s between individuals than HIV+ patients did. During therapy, a significant decrease in frequency was seen for HIV-associated CDR3s, whereas no significant change was found for CMV-associated CDR3s, although most of them became more frequent. A major limit on how widely the findings apply, in the view of the authors, was that only sixteen HIV-infected individuals were processed. Alpha-beta chain pairing was not determined in the samples. Mean usage differed significantly between HIV-infected patients and controls for eight alpha and eight beta V genes.

In its sample, this clonotype was seen a few times. This receptor's antigen is unknown. No base quality information exists; no much larger clone differs at one position. Using SuperScript III with primers targeting the alpha and beta constant regions, approximately 500 ng of RNA was reverse transcribed. Separate alpha and beta chain libraries were made by chain-specific third strand synthesis with multiplexing indices. The protocol used a single primer pair to amplify all rearrangements within a chain, which avoided primer bias, and attached molecular barcodes to each cDNA molecule. Purified cDNA was ligated with T4 RNA Ligase 1 onto a 5' RACE adapter bearing a random hexamer and the SP2 sequencing primer site. Second strand synthesis was performed with Phusion polymerase and primed from the SP2 site, and slow temperature ramps were applied to favor optimal annealing. Each molecule's 12-nucleotide barcode consisted of two random hexamer sequences, both added before amplification and joined together. An amplification PCR of 23 cycles with P5s and P7 primers came after a short first PCR that had added P5 and P7 adapter elements plus a second index. A total of 25 to 30 PCR cycles were applied to the libraries, which were quantified on a Qubit, sized on a Bioanalyzer, and diluted to roughly 4 nM. Sequencing of the normalized libraries was performed on an Illumina MiSeq with 2 x 250 paired-end kits. MinElute columns were the means by which the reverse transcription reactions were cleaned up, and the reactions were eluted into about 10 ul Tris-Cl. Adapter ligations ran for 20 to 25 hours at 16 degrees C and were afterwards cleaned with AMPure XP beads at a 1:1 ratio. For the original study's pipeline: A modified Decombinator processed the demultiplexed FASTQ files and output V, J, insert and barcode information. Sequences sharing a barcode but differing from the dominant sequence were discarded as errors, and barcodes clustered at Levenshtein distance 3 were counted to estimate original cDNA molecules. The R packages ineq, vegan, igraph and RCytoscape were used for downstream analyses, with IMGT nomenclature and CDR3 definitions applied. V gene usage was calculated across distinct sequences, with every TCR tallied a single time to avoid skew from clonal expansion. Within a donor, similarity networks joined unique CDR3 amino acid sequences in every case where two of them were separated by a single Levenshtein edit. Published HIV-specific CDR3s (92 alpha, roughly 700 beta) and CMV-specific CDR3s (roughly 14 alpha, a few hundred beta) were compiled and searched for in the repertoires. Random subsampling to size-matched repertoires showed patients' decreased diversity was not caused by their lower sequence numbers. TCRdb applied fastp at Q25 and MiXCR to the public reads, then kept only in-frame beta chains. When rows share a CDR3 protein, they turn into one entry using the most common DNA and genes. What appears here as the V and J calls and clone size reflects TCRdb's work, not the paper's. The sample table records roughly 14,000 distinct CDR3 sequences; approximately 12% of these occur just once. Jointly, the top ten make up approximately 39% of the sample.

The CDR3 spans 13 residues, from the cysteine through the phenylalanine. CDR3 DNA is the only sequence kept; it has 39 bases, read in frame from the first base. The germline V gene yields SNHLY for CDR1 and FYNNEI for CDR2. V trim: 8 bases; J trim: 4 bases; unmatched bases: 4. Recombination joined TRBV2 with TRBJ2-7; 11 central nucleotides agree with TRBD2. The sequence derives from an adult with HIV infection. The donor label of this sample is uncertain. This material consisted of blood, taken during antiretroviral therapy. The DNA is TGTGCCAGCCGGGGACTAGCGGAATACGAGCAGTACTTC. This translates into CASRGLAEYEQYF.